The source of this TCR beta chain is a study of blood T cell repertoires in COVID-19. Sequencing was performed with immunoSEQ multiplex PCR; in TCRdb, only in-frame clones are kept and a portion is missing. The sample includes over 70,000 clones, 75% to 85% of them seen just once. Germline V gene data show CDR1 as MGHDK and CDR2 as SYGVNS. This CDR3 has 17 amino acids. Trimming removed 1 base from V and 5 bases from J, with 21 bases in between. The chain combines TRBV25-1 with TRBJ2-7, with a possible D match to TRBD1 (6 bases). This receptor was obtained from a woman aged 80 or over with acute or convalescent COVID-19. The material sequenced was peripheral blood. The DNA of the CDR3 is TGTGCCAGCAGTGAATCGTTGGGTCAGGGGAGAATCCACGAGCAGTACTTC. Its protein is CASSESLGQGRIHEQYF.